The 12 T cell receptor beta chains in this list originate from one sample, sequenced in a study of CD8+ T cells in alopecia areata. cDNA reverse transcribed from extracted RNA served as the sequencing template. Clones were read by immunoSEQ multiplex PCR, and TCRdb kept only the in-frame ones, dropping some. The sample holds about 120,000 clones, over 55% seen once. Treatment defined: oral pan-JAK inhibitor, 5-10 mg twice daily. The specimen was CD4+ T cells sorted from blood, collected at week 4, from a patient treated with tofacitinib. These receptors were obtained from a human donor with alopecia areata.

The chain joins TRBV6-5 to TRBJ2-3; a weak D match, TRBD1 (5 bases). This CDR3 has 12 residues. Germline CDR1 MNHEY, CDR2 SVGAGI. Trimming left V 6 bases short and J 10 bases short, with 14 bases between. The CDR3 nucleotides read TGTGCCAGCAGCCTGGGGCTCCGCCCGCAGTATTTT. It encodes CASSLGLRPQYF.

This chain connects TRBV7-2 to TRBJ2-1, with D perhaps matching TRBD1 (6 bases). The CDR3 has 13 residues. Trimming shortened V by 4 bases and J by 6 bases, and 10 bases separated the two germline ends. Per germline, CDR1 SGHTA and CDR2 FQGNSA. CDR3 sequence (DNA): TGTGCCAGCAGCTCCCGACAGGTCAATGAGCAGTTCTTC. Translated, it gives CASSSRQVNEQFF. The whole variable domain, remainder taken from reference TRBV7-2 and TRBJ2-1, is GAGVSQSPSNKVTEKGKDVELRCDPISGHTALYWYRQSLGQGLEFLIYFQGNSAPDKSGLPSDRFSAERTGGSVSTLTIQRTQQEDSAVYLCASSSRQVNEQFFGPGTRLTVL.

The chain has TRBV4-3 and TRBJ2-5; possible D gene TRBD1, 5 bases. V lost 1 base and J lost 2, with 17 bases in between. The germline V gene encodes CDR1 LGHNA and CDR2 YSLEER. This CDR3 region has 17 residues. Here the CDR3 reads CASSQGPGGHPQETQYF. The CDR3 DNA is TGCGCCAGCAGCCAAGGCCCGGGTGGACACCCACAAGAGACCCAGTACTTC.

This clone has only one observation. The chain is built from TRBV28 and TRBJ2-7; TRBD2 matches at 12 bases. Germline CDR1 reads MDHEN; CDR2 reads SYDVKM. With V trimmed by 8 bases and J by 6 bases, 11 bases remained unmatched. The CDR3 is 15 residues long. The CDR3 nucleotides are TGTGCCAGCCTCCGACTGACTAGCGGGAGTGGCGAGCAGTACTTC. Its translation is CASLRLTSGSGEQYF. Supplemented by reference TRBV28 and TRBJ2-7, the full variable domain reads DVKVTQSSRYLVKRTGEKVFLECVQDMDHENMFWYRQDPGLGLRLIYFSYDVKMKEKGDIPEGYSVSREKKERFSLILESASTNQTSMYLCASLRLTSGSGEQYFGPGTRLTVT.

This clone was counted between two and nine times. The rearrangement joins TRBV7-2 to TRBJ2-3, with D unclear. Germline CDR1 reads SGHTA; CDR2 reads FQGNSA. V shed 4 bases and J shed 0 bases, with 8 bases lying between them. The length of the CDR3 is 14 residues. CDR3 region: CASSSLLSTDTQYF. The CDR3 DNA follows: TGTGCCAGCAGCTCCCTGCTCAGCACAGATACGCAGTATTTT.

The chain uses TRBV4-1 and TRBJ2-6, with no clear D. This CDR3 spans 17 amino acids. The ends were cut back, 1 base at V and 0 bases at J, with 10 bases in the middle. CDR1 MGHRA and CDR2 YSYEKL come from the germline V gene. The CDR3: CASSQVYLGSGANVLTF. Written as DNA, the CDR3 is TGCGCCAGCAGCCAAGTCTACCTTGGCTCTGGGGCCAACGTCCTGACTTTC.

The chain carries TRBV5-1 and TRBJ1-2, with D possibly being TRBD1 (5 bases). The CDR3 contains 14 residues. Germline V lookup: CDR1 SGHRS, CDR2 YFSETQ. With 4 bases removed from V and 0 bases from J, the gap between germline ends came to 10 bases. CDR3 loop: CASSTGTSNYGYTF. The CDR3 region has the DNA TGCGCCAGCAGCACGGGGACTTCTAACTATGGCTACACCTTC.

This chain connects TRBV6-5 to TRBJ1-2; D gene unclear. Germline V lookup: CDR1 MNHEY, CDR2 SVGAGI. V was trimmed by 7 bases and J by 4 bases, leaving 13 bases between them. CDR3 length: 13 residues. CDR3 sequence (DNA): TGTGCCAGCACCCTAGGGCAGTTCTATGGCTACACCTTC. Translation gives CASTLGQFYGYTF.

This clone has only a few counts. The chain carries TRBV30 and TRBJ2-3; 11 nucleotides match TRBD2. This CDR3 spans 15 amino acids. Trimming took 4 bases from V and 4 from J; bases not matched to a gene: 7. Germline V gene sequence: CDR1 GTSNPN, CDR2 SVGIG (reference sequence). CDR3: CAWTTSGSRSDTQYF. The CDR3 region has the DNA TGTGCCTGGACCACTAGCGGGAGCCGGTCAGATACGCAGTATTTT.

The chain has TRBV10-2 and TRBJ2-7, with D possibly TRBD1 on 6 matching bases. This CDR3 comprises 15 residues. Trimming left V 2 bases short and J 3 bases short, with 14 bases between. Germline CDR1 is WSHSY and CDR2 is SAAADI. This chain's CDR3 is CASSEENRGYYEQYF. The DNA of the CDR3 is TGCGCCAGCAGTGAGGAGAATAGGGGGTACTACGAGCAGTACTTC.

The CDR3 loop is CAWSRDRNNEQFF. As DNA, the CDR3 is TGTGCCTGGAGTAGGGACAGGAACAATGAGCAGTTCTTC. The chain couples TRBV30 to TRBJ2-1; 8 bases agree with TRBD1. Germline CDR1 GTSNPN, CDR2 SVGIG (reference sequence). This CDR3 has 13 amino acids. The trim removed 2 bases at V and 5 bases at J, leaving 2 bases unmatched.

This chain connects TRBV6-5 to TRBJ2-5, with 9 bases matching TRBD2. Trimming removed 7 bases from V and 2 bases from J; junction bases left unmatched: 2. The CDR3 has 13 residues. Germline CDR1 MNHEY, CDR2 SVGAGI. The CDR3 DNA sequence: TGTGCCAGCACTGCGGGGGGGCAAGAGACCCAGTACTTC. Amino acids: CASTAGGQETQYF.